The 14 T cell receptor beta chains listed next were all sequenced from one sample in a study of CD8+CD57+ T cells in acquired aplastic anemia. Researchers used genomic DNA as the template to profile TCR beta VDJ and CDR3. Each CDR3 protein is one row after TCRdb ran MiXCR on the reads. The sample lists under 350,000 distinct CDR3 sequences; around three fifths were seen once. Patients sequenced had flow cytometry evidence of CD8+CD57+ cell expansion. Input material: sorted CD4+, CD8+, or CD8+CD57+ T cells (not recorded which) from PBMCs. These receptors all come from a human donor with aplastic anemia.

This chain joins TRBV7-9 and TRBJ2-5; 7 bases match TRBD1. V gave up 7 bases and J gave up 4 bases; unmatched junction bases: 6. The CDR3 is 13 residues long. Looked up from germline, CDR1 is SEHNR and CDR2 is FQNEAQ (reference sequence). CDR3 region: CASTDRVGETQYF. The CDR3 nucleotides read TGTGCCAGCACCGACAGGGTTGGAGAGACCCAGTACTTC.

J is TRBJ2-1 and V is TRBV24-1, with 9 bases lining up with TRBD1. The junction had 7 bases not matched to a gene; V was cut back by 3 bases and J by 8 bases. Germline V gene data show CDR1 as KGHDR and CDR2 as SFDVKD. The CDR3 is 15 residues long. Here the CDR3 reads CATSDGGDRDHEQFF. CDR3 coding DNA: TGTGCCACCAGTGATGGGGGGGACAGGGACCATGAGCAGTTCTTC.

This clonotype has ten or more counts. The chain employs TRBV3-1 and TRBJ2-3, with TRBD2 identical over 8 bases. After removal of 5 bases from V and 6 bases from J, the junction contained 10 bases not matched to a gene. The V gene's germline CDR1 is LGHDT and CDR2 YNNKEL (reference sequence). CDR3 length: 15 residues. The CDR3 sequence: CASSYYSGDRDTQYF. The DNA for the CDR3 is TGTGCCAGCAGCTATTATAGCGGGGATAGGGATACGCAGTATTTT.

The chain joins TRBV29-1 to TRBJ1-1; D remains ambiguous. The CDR3 is made up of 12 amino acids. The V end lost 3 bases, the J end lost 4 bases, and 9 bases lay between the germline ends. Germline CDR1 reads SQVTM; CDR2 reads ANQGSEA. The CDR3 region has the DNA TGCAGCGTTGATTGGTACGGCACTGAAGCTTTCTTT. Translation: CSVDWYGTEAFF.

J is TRBJ2-7 and V is TRBV10-3; 7 bases are a match to TRBD1. CDR3 length equals 13 residues. Trimming at V came to 7 bases and at J to 4 bases, leaving 7 bases not matched to a gene. The germline V gene encodes CDR1 ENHRY and CDR2 SYGVKD. The chain's CDR3 is CAIKRQGEYEQYF. The CDR3 coding sequence is TGTGCCATCAAGAGGCAGGGGGAGTACGAGCAGTACTTC.

In the case of this clonotype: A junction boundary mismatches the germline segment, possibly from a read error. This sequence joins TRBV7-9 and TRBJ2-2, with D maybe TRBD2 (6 bases). This CDR3 is 13 amino acids long. Germline lookup yields CDR1 SEHNR and CDR2 FQNEAQ (reference sequence). The CDR3 loop is CASSELATGELFF. In nucleotides, the CDR3 is TGTGCTAGCAGCGAGCTAGCGACCGGGGAGCTGTTTTTT.

This sequence joins TRBV7-9 and TRBJ2-3; a possible D gene is TRBD1 (6 bases). The CDR3 is made up of 15 amino acids. CDR1 and CDR2 (germline): SEHNR, FQNEAQ (reference sequence). Trimming took off 5 bases at V and 0 bases at J, with 12 bases between the two ends. Here the CDR3 reads CASSTTGHSTDTQYF. CDR3 sequence (DNA): TGTGCCAGCAGCACTACAGGGCATAGCACAGATACGCAGTATTTT.

This clonotype was counted a single time. V and J are TRBV19 and TRBJ2-7; possibly TRBD2 for D (6 bases). The CDR3 has 14 residues. From germline, CDR1 is LNHDA and CDR2 SQIVND (reference sequence). V dropped 5 bases and J dropped 2 bases, with 13 bases sitting between them. CDR3 DNA: TGTGCCAGTAGTCGGCGGGACGCGGCCTACGAGCAGTACTTC. It yields the protein CASSRRDAAYEQYF.

V and J are TRBV20-1 and TRBJ2-2, with TRBD2 matching over 7 bases. V lost 4 bases, J lost 7 bases, and 6 bases stayed unmatched. Germline assignment: CDR1 DFQATT and CDR2 SNEGSKA (reference sequence). This CDR3 is built from 13 residues. CDR3 sequence reads: CSATFTGGGELFF. The CDR3 nucleotides are TGCAGTGCTACCTTCACGGGGGGCGGGGAGCTGTTTTTT.

The chain carries TRBV7-3 and TRBJ2-1; 7 positions match TRBD1. V trimming: 5 bases; J trimming: 5 bases; junction bases outside the gene matches: 9. CDR3 length: 15 residues. The germline CDR1 and CDR2 sequences are SGHTA and FQGTGA. The CDR3 DNA is TGTGCCAGCAGCCCAGAGGGACAGCGGAACAATGAGCAGTTCTTC. Translating gives CASSPEGQRNNEQFF.

The table lists this clonotype with a few counts. The chain uses TRBV20-1 and TRBJ2-7; 7 nucleotides agree with TRBD2. This CDR3 is built from 17 residues. In germline, CDR1 is DFQATT, CDR2 SNEGSKA (reference sequence). V gave up 3 bases and J gave up 0 bases; unmatched junction bases: 14. The CDR3 loop is CSASVAGSGIGSYEQYF. CDR3 in DNA: TGCAGTGCTAGCGTAGCGGGCTCAGGGATAGGCTCCTACGAGCAGTACTTC.

The gene calls are TRBV6-2 or TRBV6-3 and TRBJ2-7; tentatively, D is TRBD2 (5 bases). V was cut by 5 bases and J by 5 bases, with 13 bases left in between. CDR3 size: 13 residues. Germline V CDR1 and CDR2: MNHEY, SVGEGT. The CDR3 region is CASSDQRSDEQYF. Here the CDR3 DNA reads TGTGCCAGCAGTGACCAGCGGAGCGACGAGCAGTACTTC.

This clonotype was counted at least ten times. V gene TRBV5-8 combines with J gene TRBJ2-5; 11 nucleotides match TRBD1. V was clipped by 4 bases and J by 9 bases; unmatched bases: 11. Germline CDR1 is SGHTS and CDR2 is YDEGEE. This CDR3 region has 15 residues. CDR3 in amino acids: CASSGRTGGTIPQYF. The CDR3 DNA reads as TGTGCCAGCAGCGGGAGGACAGGGGGCACGATCCCCCAGTACTTC.

The table lists this clonotype with a few counts. The CDR3 is CASSPSLGGHSPLHF. The CDR3 bases are TGTGCCAGCAGCCCCAGCCTCGGGGGGCATTCACCCCTCCACTTT. This chain uses TRBV7-9 with TRBJ1-6, with D perhaps TRBD1 (6 bases). The CDR3 covers 15 residues. V shed 5 bases and J shed 8 bases, with 16 bases lying between them. Germline V gene sequence: CDR1 SEHNR, CDR2 FQNEAQ (reference sequence).